The 2 T cell receptor beta chains below were found in one sample sequenced in a study of blood T cell repertoires in COVID-19. Libraries were prepared by immunoSEQ multiplex PCR; TCRdb keeps only in-frame clonotypes and omits some of them. This sample has under 300,000 clones; 75% to 85% occur once, and the top ten carry 12%. The material sequenced was peripheral blood. The origin of the receptors is a woman aged 55 to 70 with active or convalescent COVID-19.

The V gene is TRBV5-1, the J gene TRBJ1-2; 8 bases fit TRBD1. Germline CDR1 reads SGHRS; CDR2 reads YFSETQ. The CDR3 sequence is 16 residues long. V trimming: 4 bases; J trimming: 1 base; junction bases outside the gene matches: 9. The CDR3 DNA reads TGCGCCAGCAGCCTGGGTCGGACAGGGAGTAACTATGGCTACACCTTC. Protein sequence: CASSLGRTGSNYGYTF.

The gene calls are TRBV19 and TRBJ1-5, with no clear D. Germline CDR1 is LNHDA and CDR2 is SQIVND (reference sequence). Trimming cost V 3 bases and J 4 bases, with 7 bases left between them. This CDR3 is built from 13 residues. CDR3 sequence (DNA): TGTGCCAGTAGTATCCGCGTGAATCAGCCCCAGCATTTT. Translating it yields CASSIRVNQPQHF. Full variable domain (missing parts from reference TRBV19 and TRBJ1-5): DGGITQSPKYLFRKEGQNVTLSCEQNLNHDAMYWYRQDPGQGLRLIYYSQIVNDFQKGDIAEGYSVSREKKESFPLTVTSAQKNPTAFYLCASSIRVNQPQHFGDGTRLSIL.